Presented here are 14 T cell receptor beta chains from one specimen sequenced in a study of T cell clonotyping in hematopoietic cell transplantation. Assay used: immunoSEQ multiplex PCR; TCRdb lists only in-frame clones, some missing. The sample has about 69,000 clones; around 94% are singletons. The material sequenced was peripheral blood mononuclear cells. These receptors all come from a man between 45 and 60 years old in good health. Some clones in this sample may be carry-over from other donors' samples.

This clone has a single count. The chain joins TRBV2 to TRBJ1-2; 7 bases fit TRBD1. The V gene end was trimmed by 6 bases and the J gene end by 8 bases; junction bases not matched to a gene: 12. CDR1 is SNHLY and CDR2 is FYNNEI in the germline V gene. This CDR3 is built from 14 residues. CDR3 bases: TGTGCCAGCAGGGGGGACAGCCTCTCGACGGGCTACACCTTC. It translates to CASRGDSLSTGYTF.

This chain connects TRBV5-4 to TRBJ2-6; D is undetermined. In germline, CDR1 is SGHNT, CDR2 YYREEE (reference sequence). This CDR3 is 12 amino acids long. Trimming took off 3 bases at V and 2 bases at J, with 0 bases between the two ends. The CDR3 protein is CASSSGANVLTF. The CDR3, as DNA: TGTGCCAGCAGCTCTGGGGCCAACGTCCTGACTTTC.

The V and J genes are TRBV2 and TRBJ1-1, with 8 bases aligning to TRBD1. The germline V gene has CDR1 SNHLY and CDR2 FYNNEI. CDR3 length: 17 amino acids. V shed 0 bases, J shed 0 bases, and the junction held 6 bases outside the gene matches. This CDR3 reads CASSEALQGQVNTEAFF. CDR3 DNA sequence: TGTGCCAGCAGTGAAGCGCTTCAGGGACAGGTGAACACTGAAGCTTTCTTT.

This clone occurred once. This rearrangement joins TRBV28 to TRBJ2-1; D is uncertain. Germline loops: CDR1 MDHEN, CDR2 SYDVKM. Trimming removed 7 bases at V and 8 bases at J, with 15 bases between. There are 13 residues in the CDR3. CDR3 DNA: TGTGCCAGCACTACAGAAACTGACCATGAGCAGTTCTTC. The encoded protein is CASTTETDHEQFF.

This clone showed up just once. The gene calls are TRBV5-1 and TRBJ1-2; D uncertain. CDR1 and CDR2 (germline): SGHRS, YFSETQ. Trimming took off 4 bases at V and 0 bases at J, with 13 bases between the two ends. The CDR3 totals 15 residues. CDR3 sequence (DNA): TGCGCCAGCAGCCCGACGGACGGAGCTAACTATGGCTACACCTTC. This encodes CASSPTDGANYGYTF.

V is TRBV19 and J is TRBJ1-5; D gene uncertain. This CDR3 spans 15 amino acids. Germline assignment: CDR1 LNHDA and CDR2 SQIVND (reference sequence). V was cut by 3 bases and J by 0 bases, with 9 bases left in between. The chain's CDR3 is CASSISGYSNQPQHF. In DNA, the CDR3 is TGTGCCAGTAGTATCTCGGGGTATAGCAATCAGCCCCAGCATTTT.

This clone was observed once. CDR3 DNA sequence: TGTGCCAGCAGGGACAACTATGGCTACACCTTC. This sequence encodes CASRDNYGYTF. The chain carries TRBV28 and TRBJ1-2, with D uncertain. The CDR3 spans 11 residues. The germline V gene has CDR1 MDHEN and CDR2 SYDVKM. The germline V and J ends were trimmed by 6 bases and 2 bases, with 4 bases remaining between them.

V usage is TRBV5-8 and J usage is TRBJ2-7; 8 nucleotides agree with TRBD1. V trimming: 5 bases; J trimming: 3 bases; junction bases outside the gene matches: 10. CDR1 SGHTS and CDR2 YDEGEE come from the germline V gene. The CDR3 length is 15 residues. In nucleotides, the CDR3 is TGTGCCAGCAGTTCCTCCGGGACAGGTATCTACGAGCAGTACTTC. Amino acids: CASSSSGTGIYEQYF.

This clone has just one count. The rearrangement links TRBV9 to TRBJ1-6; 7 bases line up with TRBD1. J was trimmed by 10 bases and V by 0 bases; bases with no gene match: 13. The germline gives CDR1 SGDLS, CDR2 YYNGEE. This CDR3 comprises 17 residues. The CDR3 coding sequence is TGTGCCAGCAGCGTAGGACCCTCAGGGACAGAGGTCTCACCCCTCCACTTT. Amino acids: CASSVGPSGTEVSPLHF.

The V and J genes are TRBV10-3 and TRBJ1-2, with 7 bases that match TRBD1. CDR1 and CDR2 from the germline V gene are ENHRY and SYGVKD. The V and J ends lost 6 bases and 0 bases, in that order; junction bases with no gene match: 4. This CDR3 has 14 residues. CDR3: CAISSGTANYGYTF. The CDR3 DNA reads TGTGCCATCAGCTCCGGGACAGCTAACTATGGCTACACCTTC.

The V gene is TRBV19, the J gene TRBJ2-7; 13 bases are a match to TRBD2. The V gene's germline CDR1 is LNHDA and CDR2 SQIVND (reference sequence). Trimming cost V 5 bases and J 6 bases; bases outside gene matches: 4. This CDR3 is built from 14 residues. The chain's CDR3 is CASSGLAGVGEQYF. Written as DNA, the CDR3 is TGTGCCAGTAGTGGACTAGCGGGAGTGGGCGAGCAGTACTTC.

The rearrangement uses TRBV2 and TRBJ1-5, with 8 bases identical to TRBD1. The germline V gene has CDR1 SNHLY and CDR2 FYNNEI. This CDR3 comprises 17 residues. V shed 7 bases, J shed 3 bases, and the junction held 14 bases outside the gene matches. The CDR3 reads CASTVRGQGAFNQPQHF. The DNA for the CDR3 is TGTGCCAGCACCGTAAGGGGGCAGGGGGCTTTCAATCAGCCCCAGCATTTT.

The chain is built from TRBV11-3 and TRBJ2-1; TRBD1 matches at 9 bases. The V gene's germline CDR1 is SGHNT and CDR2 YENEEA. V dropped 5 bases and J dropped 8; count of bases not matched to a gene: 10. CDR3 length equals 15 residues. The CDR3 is CASSVGQGPVDEQFF. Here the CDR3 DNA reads TGTGCCAGCAGCGTCGGACAGGGGCCCGTGGATGAGCAGTTCTTC.

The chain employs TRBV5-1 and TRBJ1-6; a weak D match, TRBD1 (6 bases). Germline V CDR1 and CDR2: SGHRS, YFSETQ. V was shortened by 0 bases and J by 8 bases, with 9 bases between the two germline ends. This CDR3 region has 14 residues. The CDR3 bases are TGCGCCAGCAGCTTGGGATCAGGGGATTCACCCCTCCACTTT. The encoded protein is CASSLGSGDSPLHF.